The 24 T cell receptor beta chains listed next were all sequenced from one sample in a study of blood T cell repertoires in COVID-19. Data came from immunoSEQ multiplex PCR; TCRdb stores just in-frame clones and leaves some out. The sample yields under 300,000 clones, about 79% seen once. Sequencing was done on a sample of peripheral blood. These receptors all come from a woman in her thirties or forties who had recovered from COVID-19.

V and J are TRBV21-1 and TRBJ1-2; no check of the table's D call, TRBD1, against the DNA was made. TRBV21-1 is tagged as a pseudogene. The CDR3 is 16 amino acids. CDR3: CASSMEDRTLRGAYTF. Written as DNA, the CDR3 is TGTGCCAGCAGCATGGAGGACAGGACGCTACGGGGTGCCTACACCTTC.

This chain links TRBV2 with TRBJ2-5, with D possibly matching TRBD1 (5 bases). This CDR3 contains 14 residues. Trimming shortened V by 5 bases and J by 4 bases, and 14 bases separated the two germline ends. Per germline, CDR1 SNHLY and CDR2 FYNNEI. The CDR3 loop is CASSNPGMRETQYF. In nucleotides, the CDR3 is TGTGCCAGCAGTAATCCAGGGATGCGAGAGACCCAGTACTTC.

This clone was counted a single time. The rearrangement links TRBV9 to TRBJ1-6; TRBD1 might be the D (5 bases). The CDR3 spans 14 residues. Trimming stripped 1 base from V and 7 bases from J, with 9 bases between. Germline V gene data show CDR1 as SGDLS and CDR2 as YYNGEE. CDR3 coding DNA: TGTGCCAGCAGCGTAATAGGGGAAAATTCACCCCTCCACTTT. It yields the protein CASSVIGENSPLHF.

The count of this clone is one. The chain recombines TRBV15 with TRBJ2-7, with 11 bases fitting TRBD1. Germline lookup yields CDR1 LNHNV and CDR2 YYDKDF (reference sequence). The CDR3 covers 18 residues. The V segment lost 0 bases and the J segment 5 bases; nucleotides outside the gene matches: 12. The CDR3 DNA sequence: TGTGCCACCAGCAGAGAAACGAACAGCGGGACAGGGGGTAACGAGCAGTACTTC. Amino acid sequence: CATSRETNSGTGGNEQYF.

This sequence joins TRBV28 and TRBJ1-1; D possibly corresponds to TRBD1 (6 bases). Germline V gene sequence: CDR1 MDHEN, CDR2 SYDVKM. The germline V and J ends were trimmed by 6 bases and 5 bases, with 25 bases remaining between them. The CDR3 is 17 residues long. CDR3: CASSGLARAGVETEAFF. The CDR3 DNA reads as TGTGCCAGCAGCGGTTTAGCGAGGGCAGGGGTAGAAACTGAAGCTTTCTTT. Variable domain in full (rest from reference TRBV28 and TRBJ1-1): DVKVTQSSRYLVKRTGEKVFLECVQDMDHENMFWYRQDPGLGLRLIYFSYDVKMKEKGDIPEGYSVSREKKERFSLILESASTNQTSMYLCASSGLARAGVETEAFFGQGTRLTVV.

The chain is built from TRBV18 and TRBJ2-1; TRBD2 matches 9 bases. The CDR3 is made up of 17 amino acids. Germline trimming cut 1 base from V and 0 bases from J; bases unmatched to any gene: 4. CDR1 is KGHSH and CDR2 is LQKENI in the germline V gene. This CDR3 is CASSPLAGVSSYNEQFF. CDR3 sequence (DNA): TGTGCCAGCTCACCACTAGCGGGGGTAAGCTCCTACAATGAGCAGTTCTTC.

The chain combines TRBV24-1 with TRBJ2-1; 11 bases agree with TRBD1. CDR3 length: 15 residues. CDR1 is KGHDR, CDR2 SFDVKD, per germline. After removal of 5 bases from V and 6 bases from J, the junction contained 5 bases not matched to a gene. CDR3 sequence: CATSVGTGGSNEQFF. DNA for the CDR3: TGTGCCACCAGTGTAGGGACAGGGGGGTCCAATGAGCAGTTCTTC.

This clone was seen only a few times. This chain joins TRBV7-2 and TRBJ1-6, with TRBD1 as a possible D gene (5 bases). V lost 1 base and J lost 5, with 9 bases in between. CDR1 and CDR2 from the germline V gene are SGHTA and FQGNSA. There are 15 residues in the CDR3. CDR3 loop: CASSLEQANNSPLHF. Here the CDR3 DNA reads TGTGCCAGCAGCTTAGAACAGGCCAATAATTCACCCCTCCACTTT.

The V call is TRBV28, the J call TRBJ2-7; 7 bases map to TRBD1. The J segment lost 2 bases and the V segment lost 3 bases, leaving 10 bases of the junction unmatched. This CDR3 contains 16 residues. CDR1 and CDR2 (germline): MDHEN, SYDVKM. CDR3 in amino acids: CASSFDLTGPPYEQYF. The CDR3 DNA reads as TGTGCCAGCAGTTTTGACCTGACAGGGCCTCCCTACGAGCAGTACTTC.

This clone has a handful of counts. The chain employs TRBV15 and TRBJ2-7; 7 positions match TRBD2. The junction had 18 bases not matched to a gene; V was cut back by 1 base and J by 3 bases. The germline V gene has CDR1 LNHNV and CDR2 YYDKDF (reference sequence). The CDR3 spans 19 residues. DNA of the CDR3: TGTGCCACCAGCAGAGCTTGGCCCTCAGGGCTAGCGGAAGACTACGAGCAGTACTTC. Translated, it gives CATSRAWPSGLAEDYEQYF.

The genes are TRBV18 and TRBJ2-7, with D perhaps matching TRBD1 (6 bases). Germline CDR1 reads KGHSH; CDR2 reads LQKENI. V was trimmed by 5 bases and J by 6 bases, leaving 14 bases between them. This CDR3 comprises 13 residues. The CDR3, as DNA: TGTGCCAGCTCATACAGGGAATTAGGCGAGCAGTACTTC. It yields the protein CASSYRELGEQYF. The full variable domain, with the rest looked up from reference TRBV18 and TRBJ2-7, is NAGVMQNPRHLVRRRGQEARLRCSPMKGHSHVYWYRQLPEEGLKFMVYLQKENIIDESGMPKERFSAEFPKEGPSILRIQQVVRGDSAAYFCASSYRELGEQYFGPGTRLTVT.

The J gene is TRBJ1-2, the V gene TRBV19; 8 nucleotides match TRBD1. V trimming: 5 bases; J trimming: 3 bases; junction bases outside the gene matches: 2. Germline-derived CDR1 and CDR2 are LNHDA and SQIVND (reference sequence). This CDR3 has 13 residues. CDR3 in amino acids: CASSSTGDYGYTF. The CDR3 coding sequence is TGTGCCAGTAGTTCGACAGGGGACTATGGCTACACCTTC.

The chain joins TRBV3-1 (or the pseudogene TRBV3-2) to TRBJ1-2; 7 bases are shared with TRBD1. With 5 bases clipped from V and 8 bases from J, the junction kept 11 bases outside the gene matches. The germline V gene encodes CDR1 LGHDT and CDR2 YNNKEL (reference sequence). This CDR3 has 14 amino acids. CDR3: CASSANRGSSGYTF. CDR3 nucleotides: TGTGCCAGCAGCGCCAACAGGGGTTCCTCCGGCTACACCTTC.

This chain connects TRBV30 to TRBJ2-1; no clear D gene. This CDR3 has 12 residues. Per the germline V gene, CDR1 is GTSNPN and CDR2 is SVGIG (reference sequence). Trimming stripped 1 base from V and 6 bases from J, with 7 bases between. The CDR3 nucleotides read TGTGCCTGGAGTGGTCCGGGCAATGAGCAGTTCTTC. It yields the protein CAWSGPGNEQFF.

V is TRBV27 and J is TRBJ1-1; D not certain. The germline V gene has CDR1 MNHEY and CDR2 SMNVEV (reference sequence). The CDR3 consists of 14 residues. The V end was cut by 2 bases, the J end by 3 bases, with 10 bases between. CDR3 in DNA: TGTGCCAGCAGTTTACGAGTGGGCTACACTGAAGCTTTCTTT. This sequence encodes CASSLRVGYTEAFF.

The chain has TRBV5-1 and TRBJ1-4; TRBD1 matches at 11 bases. V dropped 4 bases and J dropped 8; count of bases not matched to a gene: 7. This CDR3 has 15 residues. From germline, CDR1 is SGHRS and CDR2 YFSETQ. CDR3 residues: CASSVTGTGGEKLFF. The CDR3 DNA sequence: TGCGCCAGCAGCGTCACCGGGACAGGGGGGGAAAAACTGTTTTTT.

The chain combines TRBV18 with TRBJ1-1, with TRBD1 as a possible D gene (5 bases). V was clipped by 6 bases and J by 1 base, with 6 bases between them. From germline, CDR1 is KGHSH and CDR2 LQKENI. There are 12 residues in the CDR3. The CDR3 bases are TGTGCCAGCTCGACAGCGAACACTGAAGCTTTCTTT. Protein sequence: CASSTANTEAFF.

The chain couples TRBV4-2 to TRBJ1-1; 7 bases map to TRBD1. V was clipped by 1 base and J by 4 bases; unmatched bases: 6. Germline V gene lookup returns CDR1 LGHNA and CDR2 YNFKEQ. The CDR3 consists of 15 residues. CDR3 in amino acids: CASSQGTGQTTEAFF. The CDR3 DNA sequence: TGTGCCAGCAGCCAAGGGACGGGACAGACCACTGAAGCTTTCTTT.

The chain couples TRBV7-6 to TRBJ2-1; TRBD2 is a possible D gene (5 bases). V dropped 4 bases and J dropped 6 bases, with 16 bases sitting between them. The CDR3 consists of 15 residues. Per the germline V gene, CDR1 is SGHVS and CDR2 is FNYEAQ. CDR3: CASSSPFRGGNEQFF. Here the CDR3 DNA reads TGTGCCAGCAGCTCCCCATTCCGGGGTGGCAATGAGCAGTTCTTC. The full variable domain, in which reference TRBV7-6 and TRBJ2-1 provide the parts outside the CDR3, is GAGVSQSPRYKVTKRGQDVALRCDPISGHVSLYWYRQALGQGPEFLTYFNYEAQQDKSGLPNDRFSAERPEGSISTLTIQRTEQRDSAMYRCASSSPFRGGNEQFFGPGTRLTVL.

J is TRBJ1-2 and V is TRBV5-1, with D perhaps TRBD1 (5 bases). V lost 5 bases, J lost 1 base, and 9 bases lay in between. CDR1 and CDR2 from the germline V gene are SGHRS and YFSETQ. This CDR3 has 13 residues. For the CDR3, the DNA is TGCGCCAGCAGTCAGGGTAGTAACTATGGCTACACCTTC. As protein: CASSQGSNYGYTF.

This clone was picked up one time. The same CDR3 is also encoded by other DNA sequences in this sample. The chain couples TRBV7-9 to TRBJ2-7; TRBD1 matches at 10 bases. Germline CDR1 and CDR2: SEHNR and FQNEAQ (reference sequence). The junction had 8 bases not matched to a gene; V was cut back by 5 bases and J by 4 bases. The CDR3 runs 15 residues. In DNA, the CDR3 is TGTGCCAGCAGCATACCGGGACAGGGGTTATACGAGCAGTACTTC. Its translation: CASSIPGQGLYEQYF. The whole variable domain, filled in from reference TRBV7-9 and TRBJ2-7, reads DTGVSQNPRHKITKRGQNVTFRCDPISEHNRLYWYRQTLGQGPEFLTYFQNEAQLEKSRLLSDRFSAERPKGSFSTLEIQRTEQGDSAMYLCASSIPGQGLYEQYFGPGTRLTVT.

The CDR3 reads CASSLGLDTQYF. The CDR3 bases are TGTGCCAGCAGCTTAGGGCTAGATACGCAGTATTTT. The chain carries TRBV7-8 and TRBJ2-3, with no clear D. Per germline, CDR1 SGHVS and CDR2 FQNEAQ. V lost 1 base, J lost 5 bases, and 4 bases lay in between. The CDR3 length is 12 residues.

The chain has TRBV5-6 and TRBJ2-5, with 8 bases aligning to TRBD1. There are 18 residues in the CDR3. From germline, CDR1 is SGHDT and CDR2 YYEEEE. Unmatched junction bases numbered 15, after V lost 4 bases and J lost 1 base. CDR3 in amino acids: CASSPDQDRGRSQETQYF. DNA for the CDR3: TGTGCCAGCAGCCCAGATCAAGACAGGGGAAGGAGCCAAGAGACCCAGTACTTC.

This clone is a singleton in its sample. The chain is built from TRBV7-2 and TRBJ2-7; 11 bases are a match to TRBD2. Germline CDR1 is SGHTA and CDR2 is FQGNSA. This CDR3 has 14 residues. V lost 7 bases and J lost 3; bases outside the gene matches: 5. The CDR3 here is CASKLAGAFYEQYF. The CDR3 nucleotides are TGTGCCAGCAAACTAGCGGGGGCCTTCTACGAGCAGTACTTC.